This T cell receptor beta chain was captured in a study of T-cell memory formation after mild COVID-19. Constant-segment primers and 5'RACE yielded cDNA libraries for TCR alpha and TCR beta, each carrying sample barcodes and UMIs. A single record per CDR3 protein comes from TCRdb applying MiXCR to the 5' RACE reads. The table has roughly 350,000 distinct CDR3 sequences, around 21% seen once. Trimming removed 4 bases from V and 1 base from J; junction bases left unmatched: 5. The CDR3 is 15 residues long. The germline CDR1 and CDR2 sequences are SEHNR and FQNEAQ (reference sequence). General observations from the study: Certain responding clones were present in pre-infection memory, suggesting participation of cross-reactive memory.

Notes on this clonotype: What it recognizes is unknown.

The sequence was collected from an adult woman who had mild COVID-19 (a few samples of this study predate the infection). Cell type and time point are not known. The material sequenced was PBMCs or a T cell subset sorted from them (not recorded which). The chain employs TRBV7-9 and TRBJ2-7, with TRBD1 matching over 9 bases. DNA of the CDR3: TGTGCCAGCAGCTCCCTGACAGGGGGTTCCTACGAGCAGTACTTC. It codes for CASSSLTGGSYEQYF.